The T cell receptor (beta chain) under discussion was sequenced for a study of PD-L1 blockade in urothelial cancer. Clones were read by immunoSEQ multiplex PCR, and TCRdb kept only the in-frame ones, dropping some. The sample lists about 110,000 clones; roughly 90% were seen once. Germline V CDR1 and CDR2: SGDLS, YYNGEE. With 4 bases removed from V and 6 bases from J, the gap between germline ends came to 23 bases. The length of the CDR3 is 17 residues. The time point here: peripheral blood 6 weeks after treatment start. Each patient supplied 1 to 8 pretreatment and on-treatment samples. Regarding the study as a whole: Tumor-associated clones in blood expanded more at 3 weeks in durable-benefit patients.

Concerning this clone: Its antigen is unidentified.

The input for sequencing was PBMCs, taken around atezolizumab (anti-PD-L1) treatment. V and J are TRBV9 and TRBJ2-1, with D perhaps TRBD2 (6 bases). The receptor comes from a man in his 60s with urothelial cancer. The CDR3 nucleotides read TGTGCCAGCAGCCCCCTCGGGGGTAGTGGACCAGTCAATGAGCAGTTCTTC. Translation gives CASSPLGGSGPVNEQFF. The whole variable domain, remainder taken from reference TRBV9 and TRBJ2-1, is DSGVTQTPKHLITATGQRVTLRCSPRSGDLSVYWYQQSLDQGLQFLIQYYNGEERAKGNILERFSAQQFPDLHSELNLSSLELGDSALYFCASSPLGGSGPVNEQFFGPGTRLTVL.